The T cell receptor (beta chain) under discussion was sequenced for a study of regulatory T cells in long-lasting Graves disease. Described time point: newly diagnosed GD, antithyroid drugs for less than 3 months. Isolated PBMC RNA provided the starting material for the TCR library. CDR3-region Arm-PCR and iRepertoire HTBI primers produced the TCR beta libraries. TCRdb reanalysed the multiplex PCR reads using MiXCR and keeps one entry per CDR3 protein. The sample has some 500,000 distinct CDR3 sequences, less than 15% seen once; the top ten hold roughly a tenth. The V end lost 0 bases, the J end lost 7 bases, and 16 bases lay between the germline ends. Germline-derived CDR1 and CDR2 are KGHSH and LQKENI. This CDR3 has 15 amino acids. This clonotype has ten or more counts. This same sample was also taken into another study, of T cells in Graves' hyperthyroidism and ophthalmopathy. As that study records: Ophthalmopathy could be told apart from stable hyperthyroidism with a 13 V-J model.

This TCR was sampled from a man aged 30 to 45 with Graves disease. The chain employs TRBV18 and TRBJ2-7, with D perhaps matching TRBD1 (6 bases). Source: peripheral blood mononuclear cells (PBMCs), taken at new diagnosis, from a patient treated with antithyroid drugs. The CDR3 region has the DNA TGTGCCAGCTCACCACCACTAATGGCAGGGGAGGAGCAGTACTTC. Its protein product is CASSPPLMAGEEQYF.